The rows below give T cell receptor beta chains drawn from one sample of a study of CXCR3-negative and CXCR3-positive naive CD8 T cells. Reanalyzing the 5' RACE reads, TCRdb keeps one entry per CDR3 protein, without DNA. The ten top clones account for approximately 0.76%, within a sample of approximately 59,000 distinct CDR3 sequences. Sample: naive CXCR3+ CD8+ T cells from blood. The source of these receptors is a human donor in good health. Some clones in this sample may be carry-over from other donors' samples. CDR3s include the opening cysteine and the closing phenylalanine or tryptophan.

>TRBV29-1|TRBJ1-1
CSAPNLGAGTEAFF
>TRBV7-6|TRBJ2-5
CASSLDRLERETQYF
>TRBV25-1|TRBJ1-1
CASKTGLNTEAFF
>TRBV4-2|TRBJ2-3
CATRGRGENTQYF
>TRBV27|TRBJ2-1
CASSLVGLEQFF
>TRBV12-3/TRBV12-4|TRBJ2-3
CASSLILSTDTQYF
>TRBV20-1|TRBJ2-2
CSASADANTGELFF
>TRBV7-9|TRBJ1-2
CASSLVGELIYGYTF
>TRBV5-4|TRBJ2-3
CASSLYADTQYF
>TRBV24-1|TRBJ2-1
CATSEPGRGNEQFF
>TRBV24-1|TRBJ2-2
CASPGQKYQANTGELFF
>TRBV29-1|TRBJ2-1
CSVGWSVSYNEQFF
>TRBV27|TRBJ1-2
CASSQGGGTFYGYTF
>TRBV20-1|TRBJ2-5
CSAESSLGRKETQYF
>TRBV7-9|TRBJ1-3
CASSSTASSGNTIYF
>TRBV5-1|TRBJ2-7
CASSFASGEYVYEQYF
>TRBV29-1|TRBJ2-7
CSVEEHPYEQYF
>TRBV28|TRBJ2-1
CASSTRLAGEVYNEQFF
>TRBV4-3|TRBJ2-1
CASSQDSDEQFF
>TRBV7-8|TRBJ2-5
CASSPGPTSSETQYF
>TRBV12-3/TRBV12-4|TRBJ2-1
CAITWPGTAEYNEQFF
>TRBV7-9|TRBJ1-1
CASSPSFEAFF